This T cell receptor beta chain was retrieved from a study of tissue T cells after allogeneic stem cell transplantation. The CDR3 length is 14 residues. V was cut by 2 bases and J by 3 bases, with 7 bases left in between. Germline V gene sequence: CDR1 KGHSH, CDR2 LQKENI. TCRdb's copy holds only in-frame clones and misses some; the assay was immunoSEQ multiplex PCR. Among 500 to 550 clones listed, 50% to 75% were seen once. V gene TRBV18 combines with J gene TRBJ1-4; D is ambiguous. The source is a female patient aged 35 to 69 with steroid-refractory graft-versus-host disease after an allogeneic stem cell transplant. A share of the T cells may be of graft donor origin. The sample in question was spleen tissue, obtained at autopsy. Here the CDR3 DNA reads TGTGCCAGCTCACCAGGCAGATCTAATGAAAAACTGTTTTTT. Encoded protein: CASSPGRSNEKLFF.